The TCR beta chain described here comes from a study of shared clonotypes between healthy human individuals. Sequencing used immunoSEQ multiplex PCR; TCRdb keeps in-frame clones, though not all of them. Here the sample spans approximately 530,000 clones, about 96% being singletons. V lost 6 bases and J lost 2; bases outside the gene matches: 11. The CDR3 is 15 amino acids. The germline V gene has CDR1 SQVTM and CDR2 ANQGSEA. The chain combines TRBV29-1 with TRBJ2-7; TRBD2 aligns across 9 bases. This TCR was sampled from a woman aged 25 to 39 in good health. Sequenced sample: naive CD4+ T cells sorted from blood. Sample subset: CD45RA+ positively selected. The CDR3 is CSVAASGGWPYEQYF. In DNA, the CDR3 is TGCAGCGTCGCCGCGAGCGGGGGGTGGCCCTACGAGCAGTACTTC.